Below, one T cell receptor beta chain is given with its context. Its target is not known. These data belong to a study of T-cell memory formation after mild COVID-19. The study, taken as a whole, reports: Contracting CD4+ clones lay largely in CM and EM, with CD8+ ones residing in EMRA. In pre-infection memory, a portion of responding clones appeared, which suggested that cross-reactive memory joined.

This CDR3 is 15 amino acids long. Trimming removed 4 bases at V and 4 bases at J, with 16 bases between. Germline V CDR1 and CDR2: MGHRA, YSYEKL. Researchers used 5'RACE with constant-segment primers to make TCR alpha and TCR beta cDNA libraries that carry sample barcodes and UMIs. A single record per CDR3 protein comes from TCRdb applying MiXCR to the 5' RACE reads. The sample shows about 400,000 distinct CDR3 sequences, approximately 24% of them seen only once. The source material was PBMCs or a T cell subset sorted from them (not recorded which). The TCR sequence derives from an adult woman who had mild COVID-19 (a few samples of this study predate the infection). Cell type and time point are not known. This chain joins TRBV4-1 and TRBJ1-2, with a tentative D call TRBD1 (5 bases). The CDR3, as DNA: TGCGCCAGCAGCCTCCGGTCCAGGGCCGGCTATGGCTACACCTTC. It encodes CASSLRSRAGYGYTF.